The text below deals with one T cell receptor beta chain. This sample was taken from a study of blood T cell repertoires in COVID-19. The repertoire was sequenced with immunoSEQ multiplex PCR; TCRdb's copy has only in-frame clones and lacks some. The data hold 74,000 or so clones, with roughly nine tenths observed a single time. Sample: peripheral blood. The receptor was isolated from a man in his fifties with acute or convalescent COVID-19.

In DNA, the CDR3 is TGTGCCAGCAGCATAACCGGGACAGGGGAGGACACCATATATTTT. Amino acid sequence: CASSITGTGEDTIYF. The V gene is TRBV5-4, the J gene TRBJ1-3; 10 nucleotides align to TRBD1. CDR3 length equals 15 residues. V trimming: 4 bases; J trimming: 8 bases; junction bases outside the gene matches: 9. Germline CDR1 reads SGHNT; CDR2 reads YYREEE (reference sequence). Full variable domain (missing parts from reference TRBV5-4 and TRBJ1-3): ETGVTQSPTHLIKTRGQQVTLRCSSQSGHNTVSWYQQALGQGPQFIFQYYREEENGRGNFPPRFSGLQFPNYSSELNVNALELDDSALYLCASSITGTGEDTIYFGEGSWLTVV.